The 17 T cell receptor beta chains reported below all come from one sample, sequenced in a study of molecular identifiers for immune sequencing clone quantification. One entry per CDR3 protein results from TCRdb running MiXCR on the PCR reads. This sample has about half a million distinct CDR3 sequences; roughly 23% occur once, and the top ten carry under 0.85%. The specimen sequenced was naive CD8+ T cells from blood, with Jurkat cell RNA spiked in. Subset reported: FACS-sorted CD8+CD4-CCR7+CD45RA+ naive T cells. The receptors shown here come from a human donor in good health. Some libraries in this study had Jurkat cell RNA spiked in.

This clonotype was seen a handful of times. CDR3 region: CASSRQGVYNEQYF. The CDR3 DNA reads TGTGCCAGCAGCCGACAGGGGGTTTACAACGAGCAGTACTTC. The rearrangement uses TRBV6-5 and TRBJ2-7; 9 nucleotides agree with TRBD1. V shed 6 bases and J 5 bases; nucleotides not matched to a gene: 8. The germline V gene encodes CDR1 MNHEY and CDR2 SVGAGI. The CDR3 is made up of 14 amino acids.

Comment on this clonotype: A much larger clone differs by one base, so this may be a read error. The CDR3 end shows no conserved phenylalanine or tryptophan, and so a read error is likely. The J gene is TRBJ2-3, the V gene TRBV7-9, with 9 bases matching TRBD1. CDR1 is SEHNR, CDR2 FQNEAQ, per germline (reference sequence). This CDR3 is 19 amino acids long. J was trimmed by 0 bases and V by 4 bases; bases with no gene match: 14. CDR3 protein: CASSSSGQGIIPSTDTQYS. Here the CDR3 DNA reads TGTGCCAGCAGCTCCTCGGGACAGGGTATAATCCCCAGCACAGATACGCAGTATTCT.

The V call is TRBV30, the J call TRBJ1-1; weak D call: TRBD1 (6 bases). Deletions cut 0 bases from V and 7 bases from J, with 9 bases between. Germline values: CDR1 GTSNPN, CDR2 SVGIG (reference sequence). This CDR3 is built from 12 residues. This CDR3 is CAWSVGTLEAFF. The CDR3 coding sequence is TGTGCCTGGAGTGTAGGGACACTTGAAGCTTTCTTT.

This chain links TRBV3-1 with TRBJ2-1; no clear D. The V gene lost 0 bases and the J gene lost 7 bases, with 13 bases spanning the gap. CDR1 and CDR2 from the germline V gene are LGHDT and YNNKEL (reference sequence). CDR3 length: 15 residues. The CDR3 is CASSQEFSLINEQFF. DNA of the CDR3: TGTGCCAGCAGCCAAGAGTTCAGCCTAATAAATGAGCAGTTCTTC.

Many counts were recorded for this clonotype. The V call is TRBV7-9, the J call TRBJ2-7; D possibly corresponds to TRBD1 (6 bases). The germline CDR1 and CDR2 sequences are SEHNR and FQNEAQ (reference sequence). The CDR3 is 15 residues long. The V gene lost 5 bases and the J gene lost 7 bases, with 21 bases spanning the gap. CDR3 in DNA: TGTGCCAGCAGCGAACCCGGGACACGTTCCCGGGAGCAGTACTTC. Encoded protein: CASSEPGTRSREQYF.

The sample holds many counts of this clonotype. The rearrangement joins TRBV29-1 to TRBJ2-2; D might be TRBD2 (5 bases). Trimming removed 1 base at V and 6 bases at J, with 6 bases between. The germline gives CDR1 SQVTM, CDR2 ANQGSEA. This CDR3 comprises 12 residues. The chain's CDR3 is CSVEGRPGELFF. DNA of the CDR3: TGCAGCGTTGAAGGGAGGCCCGGGGAGCTGTTTTTT.

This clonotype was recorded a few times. The CDR3 sequence: CASRGEGVMGNQPQHF. The CDR3 coding sequence is TGTGCCAGCAGAGGAGAGGGGGTAATGGGCAATCAGCCCCAGCATTTT. The V call is TRBV12-3 or TRBV12-4, the J call TRBJ1-5, with D possibly being TRBD1 (6 bases). V lost 6 bases to trimming and J lost 2 bases, with 17 bases between them. This CDR3 has 16 residues.

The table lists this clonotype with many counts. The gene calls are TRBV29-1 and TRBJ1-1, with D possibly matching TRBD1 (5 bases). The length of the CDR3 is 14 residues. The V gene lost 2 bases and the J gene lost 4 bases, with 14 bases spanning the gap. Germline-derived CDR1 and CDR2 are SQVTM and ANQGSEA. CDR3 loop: CSVEYQGRSTEAFF. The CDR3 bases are TGCAGCGTTGAATACCAGGGCAGGAGCACTGAAGCTTTCTTT.

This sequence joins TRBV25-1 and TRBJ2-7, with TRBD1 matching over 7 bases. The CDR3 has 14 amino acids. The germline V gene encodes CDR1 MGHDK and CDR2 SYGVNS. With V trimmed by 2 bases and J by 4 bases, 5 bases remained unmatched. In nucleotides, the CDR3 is TGTGCCAGCAGTGAAGGACCGGGACAGTACGAGCAGTACTTC. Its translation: CASSEGPGQYEQYF.

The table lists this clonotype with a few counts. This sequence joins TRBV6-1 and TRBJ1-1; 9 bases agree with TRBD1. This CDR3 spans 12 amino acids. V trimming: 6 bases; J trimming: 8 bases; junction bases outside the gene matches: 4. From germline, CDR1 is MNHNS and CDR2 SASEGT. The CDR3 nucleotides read TGTGCCAGCAGAGGGACAGGGATAGAAGCTTTCTTT. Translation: CASRGTGIEAFF.

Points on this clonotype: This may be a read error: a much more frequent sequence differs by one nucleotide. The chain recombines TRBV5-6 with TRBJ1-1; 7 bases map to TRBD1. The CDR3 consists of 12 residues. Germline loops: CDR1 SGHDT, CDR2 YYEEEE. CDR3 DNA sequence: TGTGCCAGCAGCTTTGGACAGGTTGAAGCTTCCTTT. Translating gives CASSFGQVEASF.

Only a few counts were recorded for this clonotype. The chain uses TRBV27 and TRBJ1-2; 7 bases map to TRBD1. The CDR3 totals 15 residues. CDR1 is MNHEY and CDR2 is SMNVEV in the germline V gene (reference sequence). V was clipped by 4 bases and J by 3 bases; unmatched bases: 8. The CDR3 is CASSSGTDLHYGYTF. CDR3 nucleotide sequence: TGTGCCAGCAGTTCCGGGACAGACCTTCACTATGGCTACACCTTC.

CDR3 DNA: TGTGCCAGCGGAAGTGTATCGACGGGCCAGAGGGAGACCCAGTACTTC. Its protein product is CASGSVSTGQRETQYF. This rearrangement joins TRBV6-5 to TRBJ2-5; no clear D. This CDR3 region has 16 residues. The V and J ends lost 8 bases and 5 bases respectively, with 24 bases between them. CDR1 and CDR2 (germline): MNHEY, SVGAGI.

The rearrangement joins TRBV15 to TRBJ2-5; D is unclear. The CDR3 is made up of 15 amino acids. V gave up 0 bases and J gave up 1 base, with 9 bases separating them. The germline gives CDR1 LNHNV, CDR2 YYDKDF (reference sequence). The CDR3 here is CATSRDLGSQETQYF. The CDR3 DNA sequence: TGTGCCACCAGCAGAGATCTCGGCAGCCAAGAGACCCAGTACTTC.

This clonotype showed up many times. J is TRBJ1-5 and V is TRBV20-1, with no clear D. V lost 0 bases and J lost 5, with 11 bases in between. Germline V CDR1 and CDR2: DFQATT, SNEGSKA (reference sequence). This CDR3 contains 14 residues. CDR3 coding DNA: TGCAGTGCTAGAGATCTAGGGCGAGATCAGCCCCAGCATTTT. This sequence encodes CSARDLGRDQPQHF.

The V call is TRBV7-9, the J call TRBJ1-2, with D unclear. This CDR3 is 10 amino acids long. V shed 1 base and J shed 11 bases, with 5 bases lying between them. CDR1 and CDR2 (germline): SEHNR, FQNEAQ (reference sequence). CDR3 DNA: TGTGCCAGCAGCTTAGTAGAGTACACCTTC. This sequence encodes CASSLVEYTF.

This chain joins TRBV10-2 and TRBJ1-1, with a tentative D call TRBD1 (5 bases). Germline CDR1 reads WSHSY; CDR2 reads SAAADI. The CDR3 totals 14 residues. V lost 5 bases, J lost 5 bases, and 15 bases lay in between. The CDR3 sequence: CASSYGTVGTEAFF. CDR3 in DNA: TGCGCCAGCAGTTACGGGACCGTGGGGACTGAAGCTTTCTTT.